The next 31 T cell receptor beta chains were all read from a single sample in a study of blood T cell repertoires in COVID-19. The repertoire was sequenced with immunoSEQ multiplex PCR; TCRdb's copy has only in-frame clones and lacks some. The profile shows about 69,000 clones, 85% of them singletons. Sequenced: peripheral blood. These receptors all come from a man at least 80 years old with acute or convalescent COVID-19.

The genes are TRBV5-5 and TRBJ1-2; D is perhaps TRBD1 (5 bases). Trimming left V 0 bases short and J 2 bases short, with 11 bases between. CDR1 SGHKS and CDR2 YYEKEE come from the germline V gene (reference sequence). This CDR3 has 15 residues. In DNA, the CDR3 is TGTGCCAGCAGCTTGGCTACTGGGGCAAACTATGGCTACACCTTC. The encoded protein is CASSLATGANYGYTF.

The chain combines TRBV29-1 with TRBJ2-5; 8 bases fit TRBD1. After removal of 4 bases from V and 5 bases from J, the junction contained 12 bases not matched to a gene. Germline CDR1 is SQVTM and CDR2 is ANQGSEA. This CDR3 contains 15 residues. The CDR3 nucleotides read TGCAGCGTTGGTCGCAGAACAGGGGGTCGCGAGACCCAGTACTTC. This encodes CSVGRRTGGRETQYF.

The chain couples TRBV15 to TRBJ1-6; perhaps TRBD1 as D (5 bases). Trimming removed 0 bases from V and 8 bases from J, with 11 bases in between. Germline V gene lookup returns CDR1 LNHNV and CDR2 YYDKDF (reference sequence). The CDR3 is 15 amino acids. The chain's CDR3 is CATSREWGGDSPLHF. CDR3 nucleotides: TGTGCCACCAGCAGAGAGTGGGGAGGGGATTCACCCCTCCACTTT.

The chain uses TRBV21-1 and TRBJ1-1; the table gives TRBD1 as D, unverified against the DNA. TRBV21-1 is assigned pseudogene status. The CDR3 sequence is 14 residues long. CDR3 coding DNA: TGTGCCAGCAGCAAATGCCCAGGGGGCACTGAAGCTTTCTTT. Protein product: CASSKCPGGTEAFF.

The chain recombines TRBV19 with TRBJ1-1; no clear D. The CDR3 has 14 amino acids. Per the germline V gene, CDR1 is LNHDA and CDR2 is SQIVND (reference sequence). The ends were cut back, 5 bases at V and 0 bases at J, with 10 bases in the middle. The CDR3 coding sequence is TGTGCCAGTAGTCGGTTGATGGTGAACACTGAAGCTTTCTTT. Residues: CASSRLMVNTEAFF. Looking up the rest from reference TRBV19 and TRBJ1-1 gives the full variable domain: DGGITQSPKYLFRKEGQNVTLSCEQNLNHDAMYWYRQDPGQGLRLIYYSQIVNDFQKGDIAEGYSVSREKKESFPLTVTSAQKNPTAFYLCASSRLMVNTEAFFGQGTRLTVV.

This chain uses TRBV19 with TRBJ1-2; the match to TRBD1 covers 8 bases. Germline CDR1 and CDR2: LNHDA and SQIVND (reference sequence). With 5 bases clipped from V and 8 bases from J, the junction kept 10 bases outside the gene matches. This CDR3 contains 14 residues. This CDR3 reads CASSPRQGIWGYTF. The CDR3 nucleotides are TGTGCCAGTAGTCCCCGACAGGGGATTTGGGGCTACACCTTC.

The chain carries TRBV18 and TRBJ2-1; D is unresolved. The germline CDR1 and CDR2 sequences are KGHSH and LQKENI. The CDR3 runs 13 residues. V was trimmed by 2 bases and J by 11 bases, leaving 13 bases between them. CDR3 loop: CASSPDLTDKQFF. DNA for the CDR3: TGTGCCAGCTCACCAGATCTTACAGATAAGCAGTTCTTC.

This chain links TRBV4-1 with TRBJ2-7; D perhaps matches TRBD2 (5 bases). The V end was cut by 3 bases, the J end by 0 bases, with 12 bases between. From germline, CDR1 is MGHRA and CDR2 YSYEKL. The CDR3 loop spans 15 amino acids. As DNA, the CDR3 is TGCGCCAGCAGCCAGAGTGGGAGCCACTCCTACGAGCAGTACTTC. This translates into CASSQSGSHSYEQYF.

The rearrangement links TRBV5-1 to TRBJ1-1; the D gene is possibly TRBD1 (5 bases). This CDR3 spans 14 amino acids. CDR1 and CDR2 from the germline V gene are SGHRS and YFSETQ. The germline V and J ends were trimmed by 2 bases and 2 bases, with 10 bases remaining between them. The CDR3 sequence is CASSFQGGNTEAFF. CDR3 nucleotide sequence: TGCGCCAGCAGCTTCCAGGGAGGAAACACTGAAGCTTTCTTT. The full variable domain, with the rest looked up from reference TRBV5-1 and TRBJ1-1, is KAGVTQTPRYLIKTRGQQVTLSCSPISGHRSVSWYQQTPGQGLQFLFEYFSETQRNKGNFPGRFSGRQFSNSRSEMNVSTLELGDSALYLCASSFQGGNTEAFFGQGTRLTVV.

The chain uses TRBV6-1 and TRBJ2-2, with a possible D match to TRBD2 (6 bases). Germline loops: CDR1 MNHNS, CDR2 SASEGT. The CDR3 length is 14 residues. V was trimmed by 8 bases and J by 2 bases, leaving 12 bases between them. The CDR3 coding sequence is TGTGCCAGCGCGGGAACCGGTAACACCGGGGAGCTGTTTTTT. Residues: CASAGTGNTGELFF.

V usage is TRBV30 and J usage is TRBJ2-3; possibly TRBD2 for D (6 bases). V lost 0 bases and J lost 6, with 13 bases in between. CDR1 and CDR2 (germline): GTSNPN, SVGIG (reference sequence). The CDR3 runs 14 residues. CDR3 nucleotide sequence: TGTGCCTGGAGTGTTACTAGGGGACTCGATACGCAGTATTTT. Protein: CAWSVTRGLDTQYF.

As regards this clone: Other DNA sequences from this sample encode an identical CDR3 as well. The CDR3 DNA sequence: TGTGCCAGCAGCGCACTCAATGAGCAGTTCTTC. Amino acids: CASSALNEQFF. The rearrangement links TRBV2 to TRBJ2-1, with D unclear. The CDR3 sequence is 11 residues long. The germline V gene encodes CDR1 SNHLY and CDR2 FYNNEI. V was clipped by 6 bases and J by 6 bases, with 6 bases between them.

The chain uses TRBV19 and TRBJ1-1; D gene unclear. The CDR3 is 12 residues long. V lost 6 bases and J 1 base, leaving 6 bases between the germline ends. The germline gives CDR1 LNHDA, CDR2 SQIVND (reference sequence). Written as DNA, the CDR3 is TGTGCCAGTAGCTCGGGGAACACTGAAGCTTTCTTT. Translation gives CASSSGNTEAFF.

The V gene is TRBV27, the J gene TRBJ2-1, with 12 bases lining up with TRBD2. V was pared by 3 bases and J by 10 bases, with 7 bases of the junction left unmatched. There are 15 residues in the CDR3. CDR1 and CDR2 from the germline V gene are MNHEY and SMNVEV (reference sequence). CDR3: CASSFSSGRAGEQFF. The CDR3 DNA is TGTGCCAGCAGTTTCTCTAGCGGGAGGGCCGGGGAGCAGTTCTTC.

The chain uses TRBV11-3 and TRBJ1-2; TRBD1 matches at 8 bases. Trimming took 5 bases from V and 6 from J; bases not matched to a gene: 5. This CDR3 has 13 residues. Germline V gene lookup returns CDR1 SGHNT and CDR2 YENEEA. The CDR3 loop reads CASSPDRGDGYTF. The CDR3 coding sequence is TGTGCCAGCAGCCCCGACAGGGGCGATGGCTACACCTTC.

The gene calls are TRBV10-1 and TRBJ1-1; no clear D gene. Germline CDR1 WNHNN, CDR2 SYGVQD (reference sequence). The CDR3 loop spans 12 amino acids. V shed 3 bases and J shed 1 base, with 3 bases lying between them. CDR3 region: CASSDRNTEAFF. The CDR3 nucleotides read TGCGCCAGCAGTGACAGGAACACTGAAGCTTTCTTT.

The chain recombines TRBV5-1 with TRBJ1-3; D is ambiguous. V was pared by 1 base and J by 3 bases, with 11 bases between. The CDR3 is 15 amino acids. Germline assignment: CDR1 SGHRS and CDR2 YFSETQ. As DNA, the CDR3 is TGCGCCAGCAGCTTGCCGGGAGGTTATGGAAACACCATATATTTT. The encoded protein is CASSLPGGYGNTIYF.

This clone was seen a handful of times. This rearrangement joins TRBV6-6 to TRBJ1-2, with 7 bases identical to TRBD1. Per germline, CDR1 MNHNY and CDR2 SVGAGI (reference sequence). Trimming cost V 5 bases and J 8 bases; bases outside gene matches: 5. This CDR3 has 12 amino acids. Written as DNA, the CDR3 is TGTGCCAGCAGTCCGACAGGGTTAGGCTACACCTTC. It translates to CASSPTGLGYTF.

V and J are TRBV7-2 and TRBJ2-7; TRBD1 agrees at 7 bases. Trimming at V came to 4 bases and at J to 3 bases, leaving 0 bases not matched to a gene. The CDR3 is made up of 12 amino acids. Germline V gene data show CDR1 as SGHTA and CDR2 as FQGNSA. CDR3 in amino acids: CASSWDSYEQYF. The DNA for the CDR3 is TGTGCCAGCAGCTGGGACAGCTACGAGCAGTACTTC.

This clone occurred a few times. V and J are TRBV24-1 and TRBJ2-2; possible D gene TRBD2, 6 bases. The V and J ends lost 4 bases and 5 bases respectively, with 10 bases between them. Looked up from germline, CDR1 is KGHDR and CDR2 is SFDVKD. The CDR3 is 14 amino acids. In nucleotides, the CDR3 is TGTGCCACCAGTGACGTGCGGGGTACCGGGGAGCTGTTTTTT. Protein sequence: CATSDVRGTGELFF.

CDR3 protein: CASKTTGGTDTQYF. The CDR3 DNA reads as TGTGCCAGCAAAACGACGGGGGGCACAGATACGCAGTATTTT. The chain combines TRBV6-5 with TRBJ2-3; TRBD2 is a possible D gene (6 bases). Trimming took 7 bases from V and 1 from J, leaving 12 bases between them. The CDR3 is made up of 14 amino acids. Per germline, CDR1 MNHEY and CDR2 SVGAGI.

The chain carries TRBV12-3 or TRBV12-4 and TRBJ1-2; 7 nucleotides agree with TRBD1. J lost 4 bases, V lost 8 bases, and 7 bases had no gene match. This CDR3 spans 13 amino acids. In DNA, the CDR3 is TGTGCCAGCCGTCCCGGGACAGTCTATGGCTACACCTTC. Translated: CASRPGTVYGYTF.

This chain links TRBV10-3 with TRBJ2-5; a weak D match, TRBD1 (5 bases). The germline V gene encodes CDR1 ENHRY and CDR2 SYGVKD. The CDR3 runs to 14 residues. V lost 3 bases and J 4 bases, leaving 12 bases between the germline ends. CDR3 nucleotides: TGTGCCATCAGTGAATCCAGGGTGGGAGAGACCCAGTACTTC. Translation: CAISESRVGETQYF.

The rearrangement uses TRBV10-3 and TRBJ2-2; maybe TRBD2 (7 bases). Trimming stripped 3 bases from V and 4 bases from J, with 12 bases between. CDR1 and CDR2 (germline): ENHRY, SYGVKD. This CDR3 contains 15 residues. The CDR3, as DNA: TGTGCCATCAGTGAATGGGGGGGCGGCACCGGGGAGCTGTTTTTT. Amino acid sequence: CAISEWGGGTGELFF.

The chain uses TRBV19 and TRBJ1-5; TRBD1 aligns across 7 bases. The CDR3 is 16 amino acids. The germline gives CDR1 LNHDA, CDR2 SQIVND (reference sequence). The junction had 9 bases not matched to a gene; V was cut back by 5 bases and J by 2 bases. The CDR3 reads CASSARQGFGNQPQHF. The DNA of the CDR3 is TGTGCCAGTAGTGCCCGACAGGGTTTCGGCAATCAGCCCCAGCATTTT. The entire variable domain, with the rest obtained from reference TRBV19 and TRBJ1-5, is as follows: DGGITQSPKYLFRKEGQNVTLSCEQNLNHDAMYWYRQDPGQGLRLIYYSQIVNDFQKGDIAEGYSVSREKKESFPLTVTSAQKNPTAFYLCASSARQGFGNQPQHFGDGTRLSIL.

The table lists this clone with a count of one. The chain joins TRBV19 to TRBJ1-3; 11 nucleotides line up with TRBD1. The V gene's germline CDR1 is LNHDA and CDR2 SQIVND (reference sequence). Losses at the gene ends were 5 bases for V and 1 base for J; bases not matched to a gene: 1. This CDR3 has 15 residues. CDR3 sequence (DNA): TGTGCCAGTAGTGGGGACAGGGGGTCTGGAAACACCATATATTTT. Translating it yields CASSGDRGSGNTIYF.

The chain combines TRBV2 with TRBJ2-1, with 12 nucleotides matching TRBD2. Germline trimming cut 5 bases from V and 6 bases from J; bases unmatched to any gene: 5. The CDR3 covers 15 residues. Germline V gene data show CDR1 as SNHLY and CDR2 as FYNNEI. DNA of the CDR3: TGTGCCAGCAGTCAACTAGCGGGAGGACTCAATGAGCAGTTCTTC. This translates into CASSQLAGGLNEQFF.

CDR3 region: CASSLASIRQAASTGELFF. The CDR3 DNA reads TGCGCCAGCAGCCTTGCCTCTATACGACAAGCTGCGAGCACCGGGGAGCTGTTTTTT. V gene TRBV4-1 combines with J gene TRBJ2-2, with D uncertain. This CDR3 region has 19 residues. CDR1 is MGHRA, CDR2 YSYEKL, per germline. V gave up 4 bases and J gave up 4 bases, with 25 bases separating them.

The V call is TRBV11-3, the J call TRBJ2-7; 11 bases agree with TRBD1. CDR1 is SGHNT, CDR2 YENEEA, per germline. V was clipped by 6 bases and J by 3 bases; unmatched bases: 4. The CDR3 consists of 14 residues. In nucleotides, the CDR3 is TGTGCCAGCAGTAAGGACAGGGGGCACTACGAGCAGTACTTC. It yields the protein CASSKDRGHYEQYF.

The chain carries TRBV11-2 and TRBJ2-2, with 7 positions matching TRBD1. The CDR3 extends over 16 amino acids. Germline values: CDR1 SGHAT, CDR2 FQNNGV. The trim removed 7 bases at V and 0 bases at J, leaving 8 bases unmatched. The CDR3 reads CASTSPGQPNTGELFF. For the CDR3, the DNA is TGTGCCAGCACCTCTCCGGGACAGCCGAACACCGGGGAGCTGTTTTTT.

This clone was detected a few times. In nucleotides, the CDR3 is TGTGCCAGCAGGAAGGACAGGAGCATGAACACTGAAGCTTTCTTT. It is translated as CASRKDRSMNTEAFF. This chain joins TRBV2 and TRBJ1-1, with TRBD1 identical over 7 bases. CDR3 length equals 15 residues. Unmatched junction bases numbered 7, after V lost 6 bases and J lost 0 bases. Germline V gives CDR1 SNHLY, CDR2 FYNNEI.